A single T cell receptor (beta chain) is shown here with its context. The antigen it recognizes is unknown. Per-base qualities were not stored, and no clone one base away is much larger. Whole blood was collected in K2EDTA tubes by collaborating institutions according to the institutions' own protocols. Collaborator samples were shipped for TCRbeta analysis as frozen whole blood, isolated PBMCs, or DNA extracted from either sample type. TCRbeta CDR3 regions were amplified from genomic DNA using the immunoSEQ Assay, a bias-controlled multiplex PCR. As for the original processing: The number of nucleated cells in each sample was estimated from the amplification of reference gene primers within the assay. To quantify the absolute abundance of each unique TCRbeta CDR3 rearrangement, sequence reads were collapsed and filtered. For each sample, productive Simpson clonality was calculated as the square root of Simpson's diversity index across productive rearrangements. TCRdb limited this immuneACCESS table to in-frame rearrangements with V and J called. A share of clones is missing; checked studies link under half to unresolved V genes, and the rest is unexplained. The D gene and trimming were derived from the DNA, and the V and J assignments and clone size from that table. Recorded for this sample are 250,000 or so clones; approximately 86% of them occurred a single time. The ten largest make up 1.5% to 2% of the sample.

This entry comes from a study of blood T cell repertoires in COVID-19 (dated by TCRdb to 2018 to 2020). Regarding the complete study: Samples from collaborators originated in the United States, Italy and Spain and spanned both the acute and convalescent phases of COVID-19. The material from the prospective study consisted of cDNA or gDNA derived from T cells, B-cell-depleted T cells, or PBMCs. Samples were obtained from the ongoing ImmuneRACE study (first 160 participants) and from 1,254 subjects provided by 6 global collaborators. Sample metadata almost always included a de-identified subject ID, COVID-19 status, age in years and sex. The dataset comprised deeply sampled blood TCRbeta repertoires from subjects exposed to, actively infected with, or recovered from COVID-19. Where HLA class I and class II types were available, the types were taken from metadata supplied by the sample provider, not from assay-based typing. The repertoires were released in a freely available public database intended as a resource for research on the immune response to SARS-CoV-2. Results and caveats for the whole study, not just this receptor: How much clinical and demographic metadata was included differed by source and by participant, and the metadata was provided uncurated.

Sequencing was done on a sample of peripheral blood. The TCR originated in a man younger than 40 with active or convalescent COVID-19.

CDR3 region: CASSPRQGGINEQFF. The nucleotide sequence reads TGTGCCAGCTCACCAAGGCAGGGGGGAATCAATGAGCAGTTCTTC. The V gene is TRBV18 and the J gene is TRBJ2-1; possibly the D gene is TRBD1, per 7 matching bases. From the cysteine up to the phenylalanine, the CDR3 has a length of 15 residues. Only the CDR3 region is kept as DNA, spanning 45 bases read in frame from base 1. CDR1 KGHSH and CDR2 LQKENI were looked up in the germline V gene. At the junction V is shortened by 2 bases and J by 6 bases, with 14 bases in between.